The clone carrying this T cell receptor beta chain was recorded only once. Its antigen is still unknown. Unexposed donor CD4+ T cells date from about 2011-2018, before the COVID-19 pandemic. After about 11 days of culture, CD4+ T cells were isolated. As cell numbers allowed, unexposed-donor CD4+ T cells faced SARS-CoV-2 S/N and four cold-coronavirus spikes. Cultures received half-medium IL-2 refreshes on days 3 and 7. The germline V and J ends were trimmed by 7 bases and 0 bases, with 18 bases remaining between them. The length of the CDR3 is 16 residues. Germline CDR1 is SQVTM and CDR2 is ANQGSEA. The entry originates in a study of CD4 T cells in relation to SARS-CoV-2 and coronaviruses. Across the study: PBMCs were cultured with antigen for roughly 10 days before TCR beta sequencing. Negative control cultures got HIV-1 Nef peptides or no peptide.

Profiling relied on immunoSEQ multiplex PCR, and the TCRdb table lists in-frame clones only, not all of them. The table lists 15,000 to 20,000 clones, about 70% of them singletons. This TCR came from a human donor in good health. Sequenced material: CD4+ T cells from PBMCs, cultured in vitro. The rearrangement joins TRBV29-1 to TRBJ1-4, with unresolved D. The CDR3 DNA sequence: TGCAGCGCCGAGCCTCCGGGCCCAGCAACTAATGAAAAACTGTTTTTT. Translated: CSAEPPGPATNEKLFF.